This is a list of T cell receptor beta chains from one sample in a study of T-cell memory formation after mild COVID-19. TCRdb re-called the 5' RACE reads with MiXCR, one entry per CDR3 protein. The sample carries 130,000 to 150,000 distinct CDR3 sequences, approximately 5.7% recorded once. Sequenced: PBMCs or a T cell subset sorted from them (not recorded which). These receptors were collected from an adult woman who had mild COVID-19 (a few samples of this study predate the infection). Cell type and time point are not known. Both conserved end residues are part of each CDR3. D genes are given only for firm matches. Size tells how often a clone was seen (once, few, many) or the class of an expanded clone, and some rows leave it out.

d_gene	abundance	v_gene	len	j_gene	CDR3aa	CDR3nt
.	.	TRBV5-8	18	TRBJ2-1	CASSLYLVAESSYNEQFF	TGTGCCAGCAGCTTGTACTTGGTCGCCGAAAGCTCCTACAATGAGCAGTTCTTC
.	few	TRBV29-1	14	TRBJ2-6	CSVYVRSGANVLTF	TGCAGCGTTTATGTGAGATCTGGGGCCAACGTCCTGACTTTC
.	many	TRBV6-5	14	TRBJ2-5	CASSYAEGKETQYF	TGTGCCAGCAGTTACGCGGAGGGTAAAGAGACCCAGTACTTC
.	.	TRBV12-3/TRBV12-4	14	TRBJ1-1	CASSPMTGAFEAFF	TGTGCCAGCAGTCCAATGACAGGCGCCTTTGAAGCTTTCTTT
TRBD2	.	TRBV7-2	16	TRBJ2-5	CASSSAPGTRKETQYF	TGTGCCAGCAGTTCGGCCCCCGGGACTAGGAAGGAGACCCAGTACTTC
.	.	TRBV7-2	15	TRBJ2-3	CASSRAQGRTDTQYF	TGTGCCAGCAGTCGCGCGCAGGGGCGGACGGATACGCAGTATTTT
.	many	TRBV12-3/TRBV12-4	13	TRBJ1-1	CASSFTVNTEAFF	TGTGCCAGCAGTTTTACGGTGAACACTGAAGCTTTCTTT
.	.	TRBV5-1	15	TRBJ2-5	CASSSGHGTQETQYF	TGCGCCAGCAGCTCCGGACACGGCACTCAAGAGACCCAGTACTTC
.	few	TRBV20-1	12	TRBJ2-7	CSARDRGDVQYF	TGCAGTGCTAGAGATCGCGGGGATGTGCAGTACTTC
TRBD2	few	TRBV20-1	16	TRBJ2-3	CSAIPPAGLATDTQYF	TGCAGTGCCATCCCCCCGGCGGGACTAGCAACAGATACGCAGTATTTT
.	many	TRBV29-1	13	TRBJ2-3	CSVEPGTVETQYF	TGCAGCGTTGAACCCGGGACTGTGGAAACGCAGTATTTT
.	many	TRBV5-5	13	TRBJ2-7	CASSLPINHEQYF	TGTGCCAGCAGCTTGCCCATCAATCACGAGCAGTACTTC
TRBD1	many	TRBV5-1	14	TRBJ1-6	CASSGGTGHSPLHF	TGCGCCAGCAGCGGGGGGACAGGCCATTCACCCCTCCACTTT
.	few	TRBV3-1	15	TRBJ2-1	CASSQAGVSYNEQFF	TGTGCCAGCAGCCAAGCGGGAGTGTCCTACAATGAGCAGTTCTTC
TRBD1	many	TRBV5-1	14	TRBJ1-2	CASSLGGTGYGYTF	TGCGCCAGCAGCTTGGGGGGGACAGGCTATGGCTACACCTTC
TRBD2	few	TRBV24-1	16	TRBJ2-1	CATSDAQAGGHNEQFF	TGTGCCACCAGTGATGCCCAAGCGGGGGGCCACAATGAGCAGTTCTTC
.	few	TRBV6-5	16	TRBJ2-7	CASSYLWTISSYEQYF	TGTGCCAGCAGTTACCTCTGGACTATTTCCTCCTACGAGCAGTACTTC
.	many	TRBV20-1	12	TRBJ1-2	CSATTGIDGYTF	TGCAGTGCTACAACAGGGATTGATGGCTACACCTTC
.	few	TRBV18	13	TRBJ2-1	CASSLLQVDEQFF	TGTGCCAGCTCACTCTTACAGGTCGATGAGCAGTTCTTC
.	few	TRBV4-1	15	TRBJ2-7	CASRVTGDISYEQYF	TGCGCCAGCAGAGTCACAGGAGACATTTCCTACGAGCAGTACTTC
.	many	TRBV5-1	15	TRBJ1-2	CASSPAEVRSYGYTF	TGCGCCAGCAGCCCCGCCGAGGTGAGGAGCTATGGCTACACCTTC
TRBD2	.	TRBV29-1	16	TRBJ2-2	CSVRPASGYTTGELFF	TGCAGCGTCCGCCCCGCTAGCGGGTATACCACCGGGGAGCTGTTTTTT
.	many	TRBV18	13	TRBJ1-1	CASSGQPNTEAFF	TGTGCCAGCTCAGGACAGCCGAACACTGAAGCTTTCTTT
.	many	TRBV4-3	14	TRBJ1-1	CASSQEQGSIVAFF	TGCGCCAGCAGCCAAGAGCAGGGGTCTATCGTCGCTTTCTTT
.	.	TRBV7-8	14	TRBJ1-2	CASSLEQGIGGYTF	TGTGCCAGCAGCTTAGAACAGGGAATAGGTGGCTACACCTTC
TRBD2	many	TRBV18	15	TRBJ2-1	CASSPPNRGGDEQFF	TGTGCCAGCTCACCACCGAATCGGGGGGGCGACGAGCAGTTCTTC
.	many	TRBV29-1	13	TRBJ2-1	CSGGRQGMNEQFF	TGCAGCGGAGGAAGGCAGGGTATGAATGAGCAGTTCTTC
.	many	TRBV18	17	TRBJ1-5	CASSSIQGTKSNQPQHF	TGTGCCAGCTCATCGATACAGGGTACGAAAAGCAATCAGCCCCAGCATTTT
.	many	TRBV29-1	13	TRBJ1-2	CSVGGAYNYGYTF	TGCAGCGTTGGTGGAGCTTATAACTATGGCTACACCTTC